The 2 T cell receptor beta chains below were found in one sample sequenced in a study of blood T cell repertoires in COVID-19. Clones were read by immunoSEQ multiplex PCR, and TCRdb kept only the in-frame ones, dropping some. Of 250,000 or so clones listed, approximately 83% are singletons. The sample was PBMCs or T cells enriched from blood (not recorded which). Receptors originate from a man between 45 and 60 years old who had recovered from COVID-19.

This chain connects TRBV6-2 or TRBV6-3 to TRBJ2-2; TRBD2 matches 8 bases. The CDR3 consists of 13 residues. Germline CDR1 reads MNHEY; CDR2 reads SVGEGT. With V trimmed by 5 bases and J by 6 bases, 2 bases remained unmatched. CDR3 sequence (DNA): TGTGCCAGCAGTAGCGGGAGCCCCGGGGAGCTGTTTTTT. Encoded protein: CASSSGSPGELFF.

The V gene is TRBV5-1, the J gene TRBJ2-7; the D gene is possibly TRBD1 (5 bases). V was shortened by 4 bases and J by 2 bases, with 13 bases between the two germline ends. Germline-derived CDR1 and CDR2 are SGHRS and YFSETQ. The CDR3 runs to 14 residues. CDR3 coding DNA: TGCGCCAGCAGCCTCCTCACAGGCCCCTACGAGCAGTACTTC. This gives the protein CASSLLTGPYEQYF.